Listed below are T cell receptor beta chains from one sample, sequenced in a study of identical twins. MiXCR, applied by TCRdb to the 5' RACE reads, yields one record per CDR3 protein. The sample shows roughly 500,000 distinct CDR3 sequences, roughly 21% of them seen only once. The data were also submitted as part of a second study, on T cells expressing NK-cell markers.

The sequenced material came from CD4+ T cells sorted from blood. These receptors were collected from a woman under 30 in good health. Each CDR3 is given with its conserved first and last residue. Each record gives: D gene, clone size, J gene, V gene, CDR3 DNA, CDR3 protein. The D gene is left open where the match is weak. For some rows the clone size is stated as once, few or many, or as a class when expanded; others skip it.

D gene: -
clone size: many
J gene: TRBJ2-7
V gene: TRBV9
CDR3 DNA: TGTGCCAGCAGCGTAGAGCTGGGGGCAGGCCCCTACGAGCAGTACTTC
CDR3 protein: CASSVELGAGPYEQYF

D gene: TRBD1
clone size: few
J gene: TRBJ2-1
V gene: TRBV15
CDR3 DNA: TGTGCCACCAGCAGAGGACAGGGGCACAATGAGCAGTTCTTC
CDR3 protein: CATSRGQGHNEQFF

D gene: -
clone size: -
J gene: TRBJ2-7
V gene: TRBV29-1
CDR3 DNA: TGCAGCGGGGTTAAGGGGACCCGACCTATCTACGAGCAGTACTTC
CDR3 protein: CSGVKGTRPIYEQYF

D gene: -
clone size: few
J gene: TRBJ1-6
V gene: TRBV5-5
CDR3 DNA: TGTGCCAGCAGCGTAAGCGGTAATTCACCCCTCCACTTT
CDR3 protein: CASSVSGNSPLHF

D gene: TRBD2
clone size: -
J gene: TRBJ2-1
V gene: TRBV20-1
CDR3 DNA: TGCAGTGCTAACCGACTAGCGGCCTTCATGGGGGAGCAGTTCTTC
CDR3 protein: CSANRLAAFMGEQFF

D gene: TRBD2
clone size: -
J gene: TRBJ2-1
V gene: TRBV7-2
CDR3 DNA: TGTGCCAGCAGTCTAGCGGGGGGGCCGCCGTACAATGAGCAGTTCTTC
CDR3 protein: CASSLAGGPPYNEQFF

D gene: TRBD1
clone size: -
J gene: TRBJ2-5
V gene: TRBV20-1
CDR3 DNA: TGCAGTGCTAGGTCGGGACAGGGACAAGAGACCCAGTACTTC
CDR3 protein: CSARSGQGQETQYF

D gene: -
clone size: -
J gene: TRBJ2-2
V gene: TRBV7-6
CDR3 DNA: TGTGCCAGCAGCTTTTATTTAGGGGGTGGCCGCACCGGGGAGCTGTTTTTT
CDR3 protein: CASSFYLGGGRTGELFF

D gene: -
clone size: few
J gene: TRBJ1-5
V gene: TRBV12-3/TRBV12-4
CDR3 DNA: TGTGCCAGCAGTTTAAGGGGTTTAGGCGATCAGCCCCAGCATTTT
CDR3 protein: CASSLRGLGDQPQHF

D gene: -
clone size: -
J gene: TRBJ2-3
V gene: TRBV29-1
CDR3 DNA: TGCAGTGTGGGGCGCACAGATACGCAGTATTTT
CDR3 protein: CSVGRTDTQYF